Described below is a single TCR beta chain sequence and its context. This clonotype was observed many times. The specificity of this receptor is unknown. The record has no base qualities; no much larger clone is one base away. For repertoire sequencing, the TCR beta CDR3 regions were amplified from RNA transcripts. The first round was an RT-PCR using HTBI primers with the Qiagen OneStep RT-PCR kit, and this first round was followed by a second-round multiplex PCR, then size selection and purification. Sequencing of the libraries was carried out on an Illumina HiSeq2000 in paired-end mode with 100 bp reads. Concerning the study's data processing: SOAPnuke was used for read processing, and reads with adapters, uncalled bases, a mean Phred below 15, or no exact constant-primer or identifier match were discarded. High-quality paired reads were merged with COPE v1.2.5. Each unique nucleotide sequence was defined as a clonotype, and clonotypes were aligned to IMGT TRB V, D and J references with MiTCR v1.1. Analysis was restricted to V-J combinations with a frequency above 0.0001, which covered 99% to 99.2% of repertoires. For each V-J combination, a TCR clonal expansion and chaos score was defined as F50 clonal expansion divided by the chaos observed in the TCRdist matrix. Features were reduced by Welch's t-statistics and random forest to around 14 V-J combinations, which fed a naive Bayes classifier. The Morisita-Horn index was used to measure how similar the thyroid and blood repertoires were. The public reads were quality trimmed at Q25 with fastp and then assembled into clones with MiXCR by TCRdb, keeping productive beta chains. Each entry merges the rows of one CDR3 protein and shows their most common DNA and genes. TCRdb's processing, not the study's, gives the V and J calls here. For this sample there are some 1.1 million distinct CDR3 sequences; about 38% appear just once. The ten largest account for around 10% of the sample.

Hyperthyroidism patients were newly diagnosed, were aged 18 to 65 years, and had a disease duration under 2 months. Patients with other autoimmune diseases, uncontrolled infections, pregnancy or lactation were excluded. Clinical symptoms, serum thyroxine, TRAb, thyroid ultrasound and orbital computed tomography formed the basis of the diagnosis. Total RNA was extracted with Trizol reagent and quality-checked on an Agilent 2100 Bioanalyzer. From the cysteine up to the phenylalanine, the CDR3 has a length of 11 residues. CDR3 DNA is the only sequence kept; it has 33 bases, read in frame from the first base. The germline V gene specifies SGHTA as CDR1 and FQGNSA as CDR2. V and J are truncated by 4 bases and 12 bases respectively, leaving an intervening sequence of 7 bases. The source of the sample is a study of Graves' ophthalmopathy and Graves' hyperthyroidism (dated 2018 in TCRdb). Turning to the overall study: Hyperthyroidism was considered stable if no progression to ophthalmopathy occurred within 18 months of follow-up. In several hyperthyroidism patients, the T-cell repertoire of thyroid tissue was compared with the T-cell repertoire of blood. For independent validation, a separate cohort was made up of some 18 hyperthyroidism patients plus 17 patients who later progressed from hyperthyroidism to ophthalmopathy. TCR beta repertoire signatures were used to distinguish Graves' ophthalmopathy from Graves' hyperthyroidism and to predict progression to ophthalmopathy. To explore V-J signatures that separate ophthalmopathy from hyperthyroidism, a discovery set of fewer than 110 patients was enrolled, consisting of 40 to 45 with ophthalmopathy and some 59 with stable hyperthyroidism. After sampling, hyperthyroidism patients received methimazole starting at 30 mg daily, and ophthalmopathy patients received high-dose intravenous methylprednisolone. In total, approximately 130 blood samples were TCR-sequenced: 40 to 45 ophthalmopathy, around 75 hyperthyroidism and around 17 hyperthyroidism-to-ophthalmopathy patients. What the study reported, not specific to this receptor: In validation, the model predicted ophthalmopathy progression with about 64% sensitivity and roughly 72% specificity; 12 predicted patients were CT-confirmed with GO in a median of approximately 6.5 months. The 13-signature model separated ophthalmopathy from stable hyperthyroidism with approximately 90% sensitivity and around 84% specificity in cross-validation, and 80%/75% in the test set. Among expanded thyroid clonotypes with frequency above 0.001, most also showed up in blood, which suggests that blood repertoires may reflect the thyroid immune response. No statistical method was used to set the sample size in advance, and the investigators knew which group each participant was assigned to.

The source is an adult man with Graves' hyperthyroidism. The sequenced material came from peripheral blood or thyroid tissue (not recorded which). This sequence uses TRBV7-2 and TRBJ1-6, with no confident D gene call. The sequence in DNA is TGTGCCAGCAGCTCGGGCCAACCCCTCCACTTT. It translates to CASSSGQPLHF. Here the CDR3 is joined to the reference TRBV7-2 and TRBJ1-6 genes, and the full variable domain is: GAGVSQSPSNKVTEKGKDVELRCDPISGHTALYWYRQSLGQGLEFLIYFQGNSAPDKSGLPSDRFSAERTGGSVSTLTIQRTQQEDSAVYLCASSSGQPLHFGNGTRLTVT.